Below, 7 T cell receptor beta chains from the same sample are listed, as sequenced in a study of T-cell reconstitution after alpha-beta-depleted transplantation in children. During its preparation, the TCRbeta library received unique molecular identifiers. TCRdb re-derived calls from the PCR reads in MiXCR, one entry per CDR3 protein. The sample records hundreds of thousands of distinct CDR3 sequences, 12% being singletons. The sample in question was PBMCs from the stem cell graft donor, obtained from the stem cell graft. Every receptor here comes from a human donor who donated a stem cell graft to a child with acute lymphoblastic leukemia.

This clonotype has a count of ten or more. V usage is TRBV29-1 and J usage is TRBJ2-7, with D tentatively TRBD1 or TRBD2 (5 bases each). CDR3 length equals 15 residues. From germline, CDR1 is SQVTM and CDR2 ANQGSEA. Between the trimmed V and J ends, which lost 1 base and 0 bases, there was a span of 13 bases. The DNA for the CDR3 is TGCAGCGTTGAAGCGCCGGGACGGGCCTCCTACGAGCAGTACTTC. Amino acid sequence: CSVEAPGRASYEQYF.

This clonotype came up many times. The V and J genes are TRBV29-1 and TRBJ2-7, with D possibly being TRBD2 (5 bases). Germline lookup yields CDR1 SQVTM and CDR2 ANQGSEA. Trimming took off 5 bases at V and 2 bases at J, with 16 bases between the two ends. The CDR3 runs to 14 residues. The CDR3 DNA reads TGCAGCGTTTCAACCCGAGAGGGAGCCTACGAGCAGTACTTC. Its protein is CSVSTREGAYEQYF.

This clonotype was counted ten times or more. In DNA, the CDR3 is TGTGCCAGCAGCTTGGACATAAGCCCCTACGAGCAGTACTTC. This sequence encodes CASSLDISPYEQYF. This chain uses TRBV5-5 with TRBJ2-7; D is uncertain. V was cut by 0 bases and J by 2 bases, with 9 bases left in between. This CDR3 has 14 residues. Germline CDR1 and CDR2: SGHKS and YYEKEE (reference sequence).

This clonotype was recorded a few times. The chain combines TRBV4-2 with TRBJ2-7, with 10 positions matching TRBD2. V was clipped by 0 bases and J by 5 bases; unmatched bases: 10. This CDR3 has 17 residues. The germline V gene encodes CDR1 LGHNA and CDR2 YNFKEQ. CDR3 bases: TGTGCCAGCAGCCAAGATGGGGACCTAGCGGGGGTCGACGAGCAGTACTTC. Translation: CASSQDGDLAGVDEQYF.

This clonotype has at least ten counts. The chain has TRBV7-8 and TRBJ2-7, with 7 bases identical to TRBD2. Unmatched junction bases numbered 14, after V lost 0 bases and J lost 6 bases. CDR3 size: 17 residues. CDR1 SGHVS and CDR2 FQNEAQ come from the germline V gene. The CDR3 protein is CASSLAGGTSTVFEQYF. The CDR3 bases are TGTGCCAGCAGCTTAGCGGGGGGGACTTCTACGGTGTTCGAGCAGTACTTC.

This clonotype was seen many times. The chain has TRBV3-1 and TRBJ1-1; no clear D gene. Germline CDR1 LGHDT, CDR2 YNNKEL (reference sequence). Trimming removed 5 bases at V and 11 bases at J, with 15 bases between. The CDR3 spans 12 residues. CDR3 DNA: TGTGCCAGCAGCAAAACGGCGGGCGGGGCTTTCTTT. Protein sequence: CASSKTAGGAFF. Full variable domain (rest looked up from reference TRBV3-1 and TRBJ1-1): DTAVSQTPKYLVTQMGNDKSIKCEQNLGHDTMYWYKQDSKKFLKIMFSYNNKELIINETVPNRFSPKSPDKAHLNLHINSLELGDSAVYFCASSKTAGGAFFGQGTRLTVV.

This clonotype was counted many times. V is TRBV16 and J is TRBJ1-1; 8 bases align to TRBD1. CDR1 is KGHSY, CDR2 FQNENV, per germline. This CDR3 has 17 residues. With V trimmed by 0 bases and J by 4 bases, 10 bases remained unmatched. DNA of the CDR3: TGTGCCAGCAGCCAATCGGGCCAGGGGGCGCATGGCACTGAAGCTTTCTTT. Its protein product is CASSQSGQGAHGTEAFF. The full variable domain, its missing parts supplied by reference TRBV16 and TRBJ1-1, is GEEVAQTPKHLVRGEGQKAKLYCAPIKGHSYVFWYQQVLKNEFKFLISFQNENVFDETGMPKERFSAKCLPNSPCSLEIQATKLEDSAVYFCASSQSGQGAHGTEAFFGQGTRLTVV.